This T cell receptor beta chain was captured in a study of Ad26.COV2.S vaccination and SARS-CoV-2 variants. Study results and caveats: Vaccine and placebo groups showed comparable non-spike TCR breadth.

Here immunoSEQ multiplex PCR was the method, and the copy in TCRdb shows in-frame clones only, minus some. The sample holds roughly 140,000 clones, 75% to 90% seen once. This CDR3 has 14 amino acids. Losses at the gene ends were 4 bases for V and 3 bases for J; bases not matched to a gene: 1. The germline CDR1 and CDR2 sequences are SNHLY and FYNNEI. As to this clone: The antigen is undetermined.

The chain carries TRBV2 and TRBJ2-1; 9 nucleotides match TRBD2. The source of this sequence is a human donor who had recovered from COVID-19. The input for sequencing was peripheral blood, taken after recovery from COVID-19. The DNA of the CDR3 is TGTGCCAGCAGTGCAGCGGGGGGCTACAATGAGCAGTTCTTC. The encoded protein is CASSAAGGYNEQFF.